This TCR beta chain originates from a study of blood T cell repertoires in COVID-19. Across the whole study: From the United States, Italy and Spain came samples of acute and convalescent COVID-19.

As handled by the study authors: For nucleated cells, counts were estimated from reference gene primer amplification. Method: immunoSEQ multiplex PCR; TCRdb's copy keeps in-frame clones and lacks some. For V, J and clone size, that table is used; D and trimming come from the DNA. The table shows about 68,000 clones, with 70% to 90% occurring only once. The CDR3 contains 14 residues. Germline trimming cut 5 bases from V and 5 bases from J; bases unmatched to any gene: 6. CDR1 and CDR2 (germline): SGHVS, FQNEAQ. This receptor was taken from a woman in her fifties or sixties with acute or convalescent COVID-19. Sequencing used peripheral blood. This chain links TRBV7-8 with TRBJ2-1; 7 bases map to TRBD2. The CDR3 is CASSPHGGNNEQFF. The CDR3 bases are TGTGCCAGCAGCCCGCACGGGGGGAACAATGAGCAGTTCTTC.